The T cell receptor beta chain under discussion was sequenced for a study of T cells after yellow fever vaccination (dated by TCRdb to about 2019). For context, the study as a whole: The SMART-Seq v4 Ultra Low Input RNA kit was used to prepare libraries from fractions with low cell numbers. To follow T-cell clones before and after primary and booster YFV17D yellow fever vaccination, bulk TCR alpha and beta repertoires were sequenced over time. Two healthy male donors, one aged 18 to 30 and one aged 30 to 39 years, made up the cohort. Blood samples were taken at several timepoints before and after primary and secondary immunization, and bulk PBMC replicates and cell subsets were isolated. The paper's findings and limits, for the study overall: Compared with the primary T-cell response, the secondary T-cell response was weaker but faster, peaking on day 5 rather than day 15. Only a couple of donors were included in the study, so the extent to which the findings can be generalized is limited. A small share of clonotypes occurred in both CD4 and CD8 compartments, likely arising from convergent recombination. Most clones expanded after primary vaccination (almost 97% of CD4 and around nine tenths of CD8) were re-detected after the booster, suggesting that broad memory maintenance occurred. Computational filtering was required because FACS-sorted repertoires could contain abundant contaminating clonotypes from the bulk population.

Taken from cysteine to phenylalanine, the CDR3 has 13 residues. The only DNA kept is the CDR3, 39 bases in frame from the first base. Based on the germline V gene, the CDR1 and CDR2 sequences are SGHTA and FQGTGA. V has 5 bases trimmed and J has 5 bases trimmed; junction bases matching no gene number 4. TCR cDNA was synthesized by 5'RACE template switching, through which a universal primer site and unique molecular identifiers were introduced. Priming of cDNA synthesis was performed from both the TCR alpha and TCR beta constant segments. Library amplification used two PCR steps, and the second PCR step added sample barcodes and sequencing adapters. Sequencing of libraries was performed on Illumina HiSeq 2500 (2x100 bp) or NovaSeq (2x150 bp). As for how the authors treated the data: MIGEC was used to demultiplex reads and collapse the reads into UMI consensus sequences, and MiXCR was used for V(D)J alignment. Vaccine-responding clonotypes were identified with edgeR using replicate PBMC samples, with FDR below 0.01 and a log2 fold change above 5 up to day 15 being required. CD4 or CD8 identity was assigned to each bulk clonotype according to whether the clonotype was present at higher abundance in the sequenced CD4 repertoire or the sequenced CD8 repertoire. TCRdb reprocessed the public reads (quality trimming at Q25 with fastp, clone calling with MiXCR) and kept in-frame beta chains. Each entry is one CDR3 protein sequence, shown with its most common DNA and genes. The V and J calls follow TCRdb's processing rather than the paper's. Here the sample has 200,000 or so distinct CDR3 sequences; roughly 6.8% occur a single time. The ten top clones hold more than 0.85% of the sample.

Concerning this clonotype itself: The antigen this receptor binds is unknown. Qualities for individual bases were not recorded, and no much larger clone is one base off.

Taken with the paper, the label for treatment or condition translates to: live attenuated yellow fever vaccine strain. A standard Ficoll-Paque protocol was used to isolate PBMCs from peripheral blood. Dynabeads CD4 and CD8 positive selection kits were used to isolate CD4 and CD8 T-cell fractions. TriZol was used to extract RNA from bulk PBMCs, from CD4 and CD8 fractions, and from dextramer-positive and dextramer-negative fractions. The clonotype comes from a young man who received the YFV17D yellow fever vaccine. The sequenced sample was CD4+ T cells sorted from PBMCs, obtained on the day of the yellow fever booster vaccination. The V and J genes are TRBV7-3 and TRBJ2-7; 9 bases in between match TRBD1. In nucleotide form, the sequence is TGTGCCAGCAGCCGGGACAGGGACCACGAGCAGTACTTC. It specifies CASSRDRDHEQYF.